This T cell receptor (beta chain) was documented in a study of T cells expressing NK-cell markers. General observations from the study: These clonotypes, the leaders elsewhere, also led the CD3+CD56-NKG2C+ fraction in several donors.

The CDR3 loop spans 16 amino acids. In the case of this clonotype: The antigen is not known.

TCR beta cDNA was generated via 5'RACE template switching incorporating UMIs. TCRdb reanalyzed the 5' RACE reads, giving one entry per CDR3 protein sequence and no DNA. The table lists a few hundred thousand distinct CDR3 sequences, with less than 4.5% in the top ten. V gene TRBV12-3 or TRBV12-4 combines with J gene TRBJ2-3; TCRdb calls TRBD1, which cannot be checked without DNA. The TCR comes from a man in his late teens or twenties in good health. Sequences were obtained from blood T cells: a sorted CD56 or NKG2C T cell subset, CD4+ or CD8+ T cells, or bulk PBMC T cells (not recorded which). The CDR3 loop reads CASSSLGQGYTDTQYF.